These 29 T cell receptor beta chains were all obtained from the same sample, sequenced in a study of blood T cell repertoires in COVID-19. Profiled with immunoSEQ multiplex PCR; TCRdb holds only in-frame clones, not every one. The data show about 360,000 clones, roughly 86% seen once. The sequencing input was PBMCs or T cells enriched from blood (not recorded which). These receptors were collected from a woman aged 40 to 50 with acute COVID-19.

The rearrangement joins TRBV15 to TRBJ1-3; D possibly corresponds to TRBD1 (5 bases). The CDR3 loop spans 15 amino acids. The V end lost 1 base, the J end lost 2 bases, and 9 bases lay between the germline ends. Germline lookup yields CDR1 LNHNV and CDR2 YYDKDF (reference sequence). CDR3 bases: TGTGCCACCAGCAGAGTGGGAGGGGCTGGAAACACCATATATTTT. It encodes CATSRVGGAGNTIYF. Combining the CDR3 with reference TRBV15 and TRBJ1-3 gives the whole variable domain DAMVIQNPRYQVTQFGKPVTLSCSQTLNHNVMYWYQQKSSQAPKLLFHYYDKDFNNEADTPDNFQSRRPNTSFCFLDIRSPGLGDTAMYLCATSRVGGAGNTIYFGEGSWLTVV.

DNA for the CDR3: TGTGCCAGCAGTGAAACGACAGGATTAGCCAAAAACATTCAGTACTTC. Translated, it gives CASSETTGLAKNIQYF. The chain combines TRBV2 with TRBJ2-4; a possible D gene is TRBD1 (6 bases). Trimming shortened V by 2 bases and J by 0 bases, and 11 bases separated the two germline ends. Germline V CDR1 and CDR2: SNHLY, FYNNEI. The CDR3 length is 16 residues.

The V gene is TRBV5-6, the J gene TRBJ2-7; 8 bases map to TRBD1. V was pared by 3 bases and J by 6 bases, with 8 bases of the junction left unmatched. CDR3 length: 14 residues. Germline V lookup: CDR1 SGHDT, CDR2 YYEEEE. The CDR3 loop is CASSWDRLMSEQYF. The DNA of the CDR3 is TGTGCCAGCAGCTGGGACAGGCTCATGTCCGAGCAGTACTTC. The full variable domain, its missing parts supplied by reference TRBV5-6 and TRBJ2-7, is DAGVTQSPTHLIKTRGQQVTLRCSPKSGHDTVSWYQQALGQGPQFIFQYYEEEERQRGNFPDRFSGHQFPNYSSELNVNALLLGDSALYLCASSWDRLMSEQYFGPGTRLTVT.

V and J are TRBV5-1 and TRBJ2-3; 7 bases match TRBD2. This CDR3 has 16 amino acids. The V and J ends lost 0 bases and 5 bases, in that order; junction bases with no gene match: 9. Germline V gives CDR1 SGHRS, CDR2 YFSETQ. The CDR3 loop reads CASSLALDGGGDTQYF. The CDR3 nucleotides read TGCGCCAGCAGCTTGGCCCTAGATGGCGGGGGAGATACGCAGTATTTT. Supplemented by reference TRBV5-1 and TRBJ2-3, the full variable domain reads KAGVTQTPRYLIKTRGQQVTLSCSPISGHRSVSWYQQTPGQGLQFLFEYFSETQRNKGNFPGRFSGRQFSNSRSEMNVSTLELGDSALYLCASSLALDGGGDTQYFGPGTRLTVL.

The chain recombines TRBV14 with TRBJ2-3; D possibly corresponds to TRBD1 (7 bases). This CDR3 contains 15 residues. Trimming removed 4 bases from V and 5 bases from J, with 16 bases in between. The germline gives CDR1 SGHDN, CDR2 FVKESK. The CDR3 loop is CASSPDRAGRDTQYF. Written as DNA, the CDR3 is TGTGCCAGCAGCCCCGACAGGGCGGGGAGAGATACGCAGTATTTT.

The rearrangement uses TRBV6-5 and TRBJ1-2, with a possible D match to TRBD1 (6 bases). Germline values: CDR1 MNHEY, CDR2 SVGAGI. Trimming removed 8 bases at V and 8 bases at J, with 15 bases between. The CDR3 runs 12 residues. As DNA, the CDR3 is TGTGCCAGCCGCTTACAGGGCCGGGGCTACACCTTC. This translates into CASRLQGRGYTF.

The V call is TRBV5-1, the J call TRBJ2-5, with D perhaps matching TRBD1 (5 bases). V dropped 2 bases and J dropped 0 bases, with 11 bases sitting between them. CDR1 SGHRS and CDR2 YFSETQ come from the germline V gene. CDR3 length equals 15 residues. CDR3 bases: TGCGCCAGCAGCTTACAGGTGGGGTACCAAGAGACCCAGTACTTC. Its translation is CASSLQVGYQETQYF.

The gene calls are TRBV29-1 and TRBJ2-1; possible D gene TRBD1, 5 bases. CDR3 size: 14 residues. Germline CDR1 reads SQVTM; CDR2 reads ANQGSEA. Between the trimmed V and J ends, which lost 3 bases and 3 bases, there was a span of 12 bases. The CDR3 region has the DNA TGCAGCGTTGACCAGGGCCAGCTCTACAATGAGCAGTTCTTC. Protein product: CSVDQGQLYNEQFF.

J is TRBJ1-2 and V is TRBV3-1 (or the pseudogene TRBV3-2), with 7 bases lining up with TRBD1. Germline V gene sequence: CDR1 LGHDT, CDR2 YNNKEL (reference sequence). V shed 1 base and J 4 bases; nucleotides not matched to a gene: 6. The CDR3 is 15 residues long. The CDR3 protein is CASSQGSTGPYGYTF. CDR3 sequence (DNA): TGTGCCAGCAGCCAAGGGTCGACAGGGCCCTATGGCTACACCTTC.

This chain links TRBV19 with TRBJ1-3; D not certain. V shed 8 bases and J shed 0 bases, with 11 bases lying between them. The CDR3 is 14 amino acids. Germline values: CDR1 LNHDA, CDR2 SQIVND (reference sequence). Written as DNA, the CDR3 is TGTGCCAGTGCCCCCCGGGACTCTGGAAACACCATATATTTT. It specifies CASAPRDSGNTIYF.

The J gene is TRBJ1-6, the V gene TRBV4-1; 9 bases line up with TRBD1. The V gene end was trimmed by 0 bases and the J gene end by 7 bases; junction bases not matched to a gene: 4. CDR1 and CDR2 (germline): MGHRA, YSYEKL. CDR3 length: 16 amino acids. CDR3 residues: CASSQEAQGANSPLHF. DNA of the CDR3: TGCGCCAGCAGCCAAGAAGCACAGGGGGCGAATTCACCCCTCCACTTT.

This sequence joins TRBV12-3 or TRBV12-4 and TRBJ1-1; D remains ambiguous. Between the trimmed V and J ends, which lost 4 bases and 6 bases, there was a span of 9 bases. The CDR3 runs 12 residues. Here the CDR3 reads CASSYMGAEAFF. The CDR3 region has the DNA TGTGCCAGCAGTTACATGGGAGCTGAAGCTTTCTTT.

The rearrangement links TRBV13 to TRBJ1-3; 8 nucleotides agree with TRBD1. Germline lookup yields CDR1 PRHDT and CDR2 FYEKMQ (reference sequence). V shed 1 base, J shed 4 bases, and the junction held 3 bases outside the gene matches. This CDR3 spans 15 amino acids. CDR3 nucleotides: TGTGCCAGCAGCTTAGACACAGGGGGAGGAAACACCATATATTTT. This sequence encodes CASSLDTGGGNTIYF. The full variable domain, its missing parts supplied by reference TRBV13 and TRBJ1-3, is AAGVIQSPRHLIKEKRETATLKCYPIPRHDTVYWYQQGPGQDPQFLISFYEKMQSDKGSIPDRFSAQQFSDYHSELNMSSLELGDSALYFCASSLDTGGGNTIYFGEGSWLTVV.

V and J are TRBV3-1 (or the pseudogene TRBV3-2) and TRBJ1-1, with TRBD1 as a possible D gene (5 bases). Germline assignment: CDR1 LGHDT and CDR2 YNNKEL (reference sequence). The CDR3 has 19 residues. Trimming pared 0 bases from V and 0 bases from J, leaving 20 bases between. The CDR3 DNA sequence: TGTGCCAGCAGCCAAGAAGGTTGGGGGACTGCCTACATGAACACTGAAGCTTTCTTT. Translating gives CASSQEGWGTAYMNTEAFF.

The gene calls are TRBV10-3 and TRBJ1-1, with D unresolved. Per the germline V gene, CDR1 is ENHRY and CDR2 is SYGVKD. With 2 bases removed from V and 3 bases from J, the gap between germline ends came to 16 bases. The CDR3 runs to 16 residues. CDR3 in amino acids: CAISERSGRSDTEAFF. In DNA, the CDR3 is TGTGCCATCAGTGAGAGGTCGGGGAGATCGGACACTGAAGCTTTCTTT.

V usage is TRBV3-1 (or the pseudogene TRBV3-2) and J usage is TRBJ2-3, with 9 bases matching TRBD2. Unmatched junction bases numbered 1, after V lost 0 bases and J lost 3 bases. Germline V lookup: CDR1 LGHDT, CDR2 YNNKEL (reference sequence). The CDR3 loop spans 15 amino acids. As DNA, the CDR3 is TGTGCCAGCAGCCAAGAGCGGGGGGGGACAGATACGCAGTATTTT. It codes for CASSQERGGTDTQYF.

The rearrangement joins TRBV5-6 to TRBJ2-4; possibly TRBD2 for D (6 bases). There are 14 residues in the CDR3. Germline values: CDR1 SGHDT, CDR2 YYEEEE. V dropped 0 bases and J dropped 10 bases, with 14 bases sitting between them. CDR3 coding DNA: TGTGCCAGCAGCTTGGCCGGGGGACGGGGGATTCAGTACTTC. Residues: CASSLAGGRGIQYF.

This chain connects TRBV3-1 (or the pseudogene TRBV3-2) to TRBJ2-1; weak D call: TRBD1 (5 bases). This CDR3 region has 15 residues. V lost 3 bases and J 0 bases, leaving 9 bases between the germline ends. Germline V gene lookup returns CDR1 LGHDT and CDR2 YNNKEL (reference sequence). CDR3 protein: CASSQTVSSYNEQFF. DNA of the CDR3: TGTGCCAGCAGCCAGACAGTGAGCTCCTACAATGAGCAGTTCTTC.

The chain recombines TRBV18 with TRBJ1-1; tentatively, D is TRBD1 (5 bases). CDR3 length equals 14 residues. Trimming cost V 5 bases and J 0 bases, with 10 bases left between them. Germline CDR1 KGHSH, CDR2 LQKENI. DNA of the CDR3: TGTGCCAGCTCAAAGGACACCTTGAACACTGAAGCTTTCTTT. Translation gives CASSKDTLNTEAFF.

The CDR3 sequence is CASFSGISNEKLFF. The CDR3 region has the DNA TGTGCCAGCTTTAGCGGGATATCTAATGAAAAACTGTTTTTT. The V call is TRBV18, the J call TRBJ1-4; D gene ambiguous. Trimming removed 7 bases from V and 3 bases from J, with 12 bases in between. Germline loops: CDR1 KGHSH, CDR2 LQKENI. This CDR3 spans 14 amino acids.

The CDR3 nucleotides read TGTGCCAGCAGCGTAGACGCGGGGGGGCCCTTTATCAATGAGCAGTTCTTC. Its protein is CASSVDAGGPFINEQFF. The chain is built from TRBV9 and TRBJ2-1, with 9 positions matching TRBD2. This CDR3 spans 17 amino acids. Germline V CDR1 and CDR2: SGDLS, YYNGEE. The trim removed 0 bases at V and 6 bases at J, leaving 10 bases unmatched.

V usage is TRBV19 and J usage is TRBJ1-6; 7 bases match TRBD1. The CDR3 is 14 residues long. In germline, CDR1 is LNHDA, CDR2 SQIVND (reference sequence). Losses at the gene ends were 3 bases for V and 10 bases for J; bases not matched to a gene: 6. The CDR3 spells CASSIRPGGSPLHF. CDR3 in DNA: TGTGCCAGTAGTATTCGCCCAGGGGGGTCACCCCTCCACTTT. The whole variable domain, filled in from reference TRBV19 and TRBJ1-6, reads DGGITQSPKYLFRKEGQNVTLSCEQNLNHDAMYWYRQDPGQGLRLIYYSQIVNDFQKGDIAEGYSVSREKKESFPLTVTSAQKNPTAFYLCASSIRPGGSPLHFGNGTRLTVT.

The chain has TRBV9 and TRBJ1-1; D is possibly TRBD1 (5 bases). Germline lookup yields CDR1 SGDLS and CDR2 YYNGEE. The CDR3 is made up of 13 amino acids. Trimming removed 3 bases from V and 4 bases from J, with 10 bases in between. The CDR3 DNA reads as TGTGCCAGCAGCGAACAGGCTTCCACTGAAGCTTTCTTT. Translation: CASSEQASTEAFF.

The chain employs TRBV2 and TRBJ1-1; TRBD1 matches at 12 bases. Germline CDR1 SNHLY, CDR2 FYNNEI. There are 15 residues in the CDR3. J gave up 6 bases and V 5 bases, and 7 bases lay outside the gene matches. This chain's CDR3 is CASSNRDRGQAEAFF. The CDR3 coding sequence is TGTGCCAGCAGTAACCGGGACAGGGGGCAGGCTGAAGCTTTCTTT.

The V call is TRBV30, the J call TRBJ1-5; TRBD1 agrees at 8 bases. CDR1 GTSNPN and CDR2 SVGIG come from the germline V gene (reference sequence). CDR3 length: 15 residues. V was pared by 2 bases and J by 4 bases, with 7 bases of the junction left unmatched. The CDR3, as DNA: TGTGCCTGGAGTAGATCGACAGGGGCTAATCAGCCCCAGCATTTT. Translating gives CAWSRSTGANQPQHF. Variable domain in full (rest from reference TRBV30 and TRBJ1-5): SQTIHQWPATLVQPVGSPLSLECTVEGTSNPNLYWYRQAAGRGLQLLFYSVGIGQISSEVPQNLSASRPQDRQFILSSKKLLLSDSGFYLCAWSRSTGANQPQHFGDGTRLSIL.

The V call is TRBV7-2, the J call TRBJ1-6; weak D call: TRBD1 (6 bases). Germline-derived CDR1 and CDR2 are SGHTA and FQGNSA. The CDR3 contains 15 residues. Trimming stripped 3 bases from V and 7 bases from J, with 13 bases between. The CDR3 DNA sequence: TGTGCCAGCAGCTTTGGTCGGACAGTAAATTCACCCCTCCACTTT. Amino acids: CASSFGRTVNSPLHF.

This rearrangement joins TRBV29-1 to TRBJ1-1; no firm D call. Trimming stripped 4 bases from V and 1 base from J, with 7 bases between. CDR3 length: 12 amino acids. CDR1 SQVTM and CDR2 ANQGSEA come from the germline V gene. CDR3 coding DNA: TGCAGCGTTGGGAGAGGGAACACTGAAGCTTTCTTT. This translates into CSVGRGNTEAFF. Full variable domain (outside the CDR3, taken from reference TRBV29-1 and TRBJ1-1): SAVISQKPSRDICQRGTSLTIQCQVDSQVTMMFWYRQQPGQSLTLIATANQGSEATYESGFVIDKFPISRPNLTFSTLTVSNMSPEDSSIYLCSVGRGNTEAFFGQGTRLTVV.

This sequence joins TRBV29-1 and TRBJ2-3; D is unresolved. The CDR3 runs to 12 residues. V lost 4 bases and J 4 bases, leaving 9 bases between the germline ends. The germline CDR1 and CDR2 sequences are SQVTM and ANQGSEA. The DNA for the CDR3 is TGCAGCGTTGGATTAGTCCCAGATACGCAGTATTTT. Translated: CSVGLVPDTQYF.

The J gene is TRBJ2-3, the V gene TRBV19; 10 bases are a match to TRBD2. Per germline, CDR1 LNHDA and CDR2 SQIVND (reference sequence). The V segment lost 9 bases and the J segment 2 bases; nucleotides outside the gene matches: 8. The CDR3 is 15 amino acids. CDR3 DNA: TGTGCCAGCTCCGTTCTAGCGGGGGCCACAGATACGCAGTATTTT. It yields the protein CASSVLAGATDTQYF.